This record covers a single TCR beta chain. The data originate from a study of shared T cell receptors in the human thymus. Method: immunoSEQ multiplex PCR; TCRdb's copy keeps in-frame clones and lacks some. Among about 660,000 clones listed, approximately 87% were seen once. The CDR3 extends over 18 amino acids. V was shortened by 0 bases and J by 1 base, with 18 bases between the two germline ends. CDR1 MGHRA and CDR2 YSYEKL come from the germline V gene. This sample was shared with a second study, whose subject was human thymus T cells. From that second work: Thymic samples were excised during corrective heart operations.

The chain uses TRBV4-1 and TRBJ1-1, with D maybe TRBD1 (6 bases). The sequence derives from a boy under three years old with a congenital heart defect. What was sequenced was thymocytes. The CDR3 DNA reads TGCGCCAGCAGCCAAGATCTAAGGGCAGGGGATGGGAACACTGAAGCTTTCTTT. Its translation: CASSQDLRAGDGNTEAFF.